One sample yielded the 24 T cell receptor beta chains listed below, sequenced in a study of radiotherapy plus CTLA-4 blockade in lung cancer. Assay used: immunoSEQ multiplex PCR; TCRdb lists only in-frame clones, some missing. This table has about 97,000 clones, 65% to 80% appearing once. The source was peripheral blood, collected from a patient treated with radiotherapy plus ipilimumab. The receptors were gathered from a human donor with non-small cell lung cancer who had a partial response to radiotherapy plus ipilimumab. Some clones in this sample may be carry-over from other donors' samples.

The chain employs TRBV10-1 and TRBJ2-3; D may be TRBD1 (5 bases). V was clipped by 3 bases and J by 1 base, with 14 bases between them. Per germline, CDR1 WNHNN and CDR2 SYGVQD (reference sequence). The CDR3 is 16 amino acids. The CDR3 sequence is CASSDRRGGGTDTQYF. CDR3 DNA: TGCGCCAGCAGTGATCGAAGGGGCGGAGGCACAGATACGCAGTATTTT.

V is TRBV11-2 and J is TRBJ1-1; the D is unclear. Looked up from germline, CDR1 is SGHAT and CDR2 is FQNNGV. V was clipped by 1 base and J by 1 base, with 4 bases between them. The CDR3 covers 13 residues. DNA of the CDR3: TGTGCCAGCAGCTTAGTCAGGAACACTGAAGCTTTCTTT. The encoded protein is CASSLVRNTEAFF.

This clone occurred a few times. The chain employs TRBV7-9 and TRBJ1-4; D ambiguous. The length of the CDR3 is 14 residues. Germline V CDR1 and CDR2: SEHNR, FQNEAQ (reference sequence). V was cut by 5 bases and J by 4 bases, with 11 bases left in between. CDR3 amino acids: CASSPDTFNEKLFF. The CDR3 DNA follows: TGTGCCAGCAGCCCCGACACATTTAATGAAAAACTGTTTTTT.

The chain recombines TRBV2 with TRBJ2-5; no clear D gene. The CDR3 totals 14 residues. Germline V gives CDR1 SNHLY, CDR2 FYNNEI. V shed 7 bases and J shed 1 base, with 13 bases lying between them. CDR3 amino acids: CASKMKWAQETQYF. The DNA of the CDR3 is TGTGCCAGCAAAATGAAATGGGCCCAAGAGACCCAGTACTTC.

The V call is TRBV4-2, the J call TRBJ2-1, with TRBD1 matching over 7 bases. J lost 7 bases, V lost 4 bases, and 4 bases had no gene match. CDR1 LGHNA and CDR2 YNFKEQ come from the germline V gene. The CDR3 is made up of 13 amino acids. DNA of the CDR3: TGTGCCAGCAGCCTAGAGGGGGCGAATGAGCAGTTCTTC. Its translation is CASSLEGANEQFF.

This chain links TRBV28 with TRBJ2-7; TRBD1 might be the D (6 bases). Trimming shortened V by 5 bases and J by 4 bases, and 21 bases separated the two germline ends. CDR1 and CDR2 (germline): MDHEN, SYDVKM. The CDR3 has 16 residues. The CDR3 reads CASSPPGQLGYYEQYF. The DNA for the CDR3 is TGTGCCAGCAGTCCCCCGGGACAACTCGGCTATTACGAGCAGTACTTC.

V gene TRBV7-2 combines with J gene TRBJ1-2; D is possibly TRBD1 (5 bases). This CDR3 has 17 amino acids. Per the germline V gene, CDR1 is SGHTA and CDR2 is FQGNSA. V lost 1 base, J lost 4 bases, and 19 bases lay in between. The CDR3 region is CASSLGLSGAGRYGYTF. For the CDR3, the DNA is TGTGCCAGCAGCTTAGGACTTTCTGGGGCAGGGCGCTATGGCTACACCTTC.

The J gene is TRBJ1-5, the V gene TRBV19; D is unclear. Germline V lookup: CDR1 LNHDA, CDR2 SQIVND (reference sequence). V dropped 6 bases and J dropped 3 bases, with 12 bases sitting between them. The CDR3 is 14 residues long. The CDR3 DNA sequence: TGTGCCAGTAGAGCCGCGTCCCACAATCAGCCCCAGCATTTT. Translation gives CASRAASHNQPQHF. Drawing the rest from reference TRBV19 and TRBJ1-5, the complete variable domain is DGGITQSPKYLFRKEGQNVTLSCEQNLNHDAMYWYRQDPGQGLRLIYYSQIVNDFQKGDIAEGYSVSREKKESFPLTVTSAQKNPTAFYLCASRAASHNQPQHFGDGTRLSIL.

This sequence joins TRBV19 and TRBJ1-5, with D possibly matching TRBD1 (6 bases). The CDR3 covers 16 residues. In germline, CDR1 is LNHDA, CDR2 SQIVND (reference sequence). Trimming pared 0 bases from V and 6 bases from J, leaving 15 bases between. CDR3: CASSIEGRGEGQPQHF. The DNA for the CDR3 is TGTGCCAGTAGTATAGAAGGCAGGGGTGAGGGTCAGCCCCAGCATTTT.

The chain links TRBV29-1 to TRBJ2-2; 7 bases fit TRBD1. V trimming: 5 bases; J trimming: 5 bases; junction bases outside the gene matches: 8. The length of the CDR3 is 14 residues. Germline V gene sequence: CDR1 SQVTM, CDR2 ANQGSEA. As DNA, the CDR3 is TGCAGCGTTTTCAGGGGGACGGGGACCGGGGAGCTGTTTTTT. It translates to CSVFRGTGTGELFF.

The genes are TRBV9 and TRBJ2-1, with 8 nucleotides matching TRBD1. The germline gives CDR1 SGDLS, CDR2 YYNGEE. The CDR3 spans 13 residues. V lost 3 bases, J lost 16 bases, and 12 bases stayed unmatched. CDR3 sequence (DNA): TGTGCCAGCAGCGCGAGCCCGGGACAGGATCAATTCTTC. As protein: CASSASPGQDQFF.

The V and J genes are TRBV5-6 and TRBJ2-1, with TRBD2 identical over 12 bases. Germline assignment: CDR1 SGHDT and CDR2 YYEEEE. Trimming at V came to 3 bases and at J to 4 bases, leaving 5 bases not matched to a gene. The length of the CDR3 is 16 residues. Written as DNA, the CDR3 is TGTGCCAGCAGCTCTCGGACTAGCGGGATGTACAATGAGCAGTTCTTC. It encodes CASSSRTSGMYNEQFF. Full variable domain (outside the CDR3, taken from reference TRBV5-6 and TRBJ2-1): DAGVTQSPTHLIKTRGQQVTLRCSPKSGHDTVSWYQQALGQGPQFIFQYYEEEERQRGNFPDRFSGHQFPNYSSELNVNALLLGDSALYLCASSSRTSGMYNEQFFGPGTRLTVL.

The chain recombines TRBV5-1 with TRBJ2-2; 9 nucleotides align to TRBD2. The CDR3 is 15 amino acids. CDR1 and CDR2 from the germline V gene are SGHRS and YFSETQ. V shed 7 bases, J shed 2 bases, and the junction held 6 bases outside the gene matches. The CDR3 nucleotides are TGCGCCAGCTGTAGCGGGGGCGTCAACACCGGGGAGCTGTTTTTT. It codes for CASCSGGVNTGELFF.

This CDR3 is CAAIAYNEQFF. CDR3 DNA: TGTGCGGCCATAGCATACAATGAGCAGTTCTTC. The V call is TRBV5-4, the J call TRBJ2-1, with D hard to call. The CDR3 is 11 amino acids. The germline gives CDR1 SGHNT, CDR2 YYREEE (reference sequence). The variable domain in full, completed from reference TRBV5-4 and TRBJ2-1, reads ETGVTQSPTHLIKTRGQQVTLRCSSQSGHNTVSWYQQALGQGPQFIFQYYREEENGRGNFPPRFSGLQFPNYSSELNVNALELDDSALYLCAAIAYNEQFFGPGTRLTVL.

The CDR3 here is CASKTLAGGPRETQYF. The CDR3 bases are TGCGCCAGCAAGACCCTAGCGGGAGGGCCTCGAGAGACCCAGTACTTC. This sequence joins TRBV5-1 and TRBJ2-5; 12 bases align to TRBD2. Looked up from germline, CDR1 is SGHRS and CDR2 is YFSETQ. V lost 6 bases and J lost 4; bases outside the gene matches: 10. The CDR3 length is 16 residues.

The chain is built from TRBV28 and TRBJ1-2, with 8 bases identical to TRBD1. The ends lost 6 bases at V and 5 bases at J; junction bases unmatched: 8. CDR3 length: 14 amino acids. In germline, CDR1 is MDHEN, CDR2 SYDVKM. The CDR3 region has the DNA TGTGCCAGCAGGGACGGACAGGGAGCTTATGGCTACACCTTC. This encodes CASRDGQGAYGYTF.

The chain uses TRBV7-2 and TRBJ2-4; a weak D match, TRBD1 (6 bases). Germline-derived CDR1 and CDR2 are SGHTA and FQGNSA. Trimming shortened V by 1 base and J by 8 bases, and 21 bases separated the two germline ends. The CDR3 runs to 17 residues. DNA of the CDR3: TGTGCCAGCAGCTTAGAGGTGGGCAGGGGCCGTATGGACATTCAGTACTTC. Translated: CASSLEVGRGRMDIQYF.

In its sample, this clone was seen a few times. This chain connects TRBV5-1 to TRBJ2-2; TRBD1 matches 8 bases. CDR1 is SGHRS and CDR2 is YFSETQ in the germline V gene. CDR3 length equals 15 residues. V shed 0 bases, J shed 3 bases, and the junction held 1 base outside the gene matches. This CDR3 is CASSLARGHTGELFF. As DNA, the CDR3 is TGCGCCAGCAGCTTGGCCAGGGGGCACACCGGGGAGCTGTTTTTT.

The chain joins TRBV7-8 to TRBJ1-1, with TRBD1 matching over 9 bases. The CDR3 loop spans 14 amino acids. Germline CDR1 and CDR2: SGHVS and FQNEAQ. The J segment lost 5 bases and the V segment lost 6 bases, leaving 7 bases of the junction unmatched. The CDR3, as DNA: TGTGCCAGCAGACGGACAGGGGAGGGGACTGAAGCTTTCTTT. It yields the protein CASRRTGEGTEAFF.

This clone was counted a single time. The rearrangement joins TRBV28 to TRBJ1-4; D unclear. Germline V CDR1 and CDR2: MDHEN, SYDVKM. V lost 6 bases, J lost 8 bases, and 13 bases lay in between. This CDR3 has 13 amino acids. Written as DNA, the CDR3 is TGTGCCAGCAGACTAATCGTCGGGGAAAAACTGTTTTTT. Translated: CASRLIVGEKLFF.

The V and J genes are TRBV4-1 and TRBJ2-3, with TRBD2 identical over 9 bases. CDR1 and CDR2 (germline): MGHRA, YSYEKL. Germline trimming cut 4 bases from V and 5 bases from J; bases unmatched to any gene: 10. The CDR3 spans 16 residues. The CDR3 nucleotides read TGCGCCAGCAGCCCCACGACTAGCGGCTGGGGAGATACGCAGTATTTT. Protein sequence: CASSPTTSGWGDTQYF.

The chain is built from TRBV4-2 and TRBJ1-5; TRBD1 agrees at 7 bases. The junction had 1 base not matched to a gene; V was cut back by 2 bases and J by 0 bases. Germline CDR1 is LGHNA and CDR2 is YNFKEQ. The CDR3 has 15 amino acids. The CDR3: CASSQRDSSNQPQHF. In DNA form, the CDR3 reads TGTGCCAGCAGCCAAAGGGACAGTAGCAATCAGCCCCAGCATTTT.

This clone was seen a few times. J is TRBJ1-4 and V is TRBV4-2; TRBD1 might be the D (5 bases). V lost 4 bases, J lost 5 bases, and 11 bases lay in between. The V gene's germline CDR1 is LGHNA and CDR2 YNFKEQ. CDR3 length: 14 amino acids. The CDR3, as DNA: TGTGCCAGCAGCCGACAACAGGTGAATGAAAAACTGTTTTTT. Its translation: CASSRQQVNEKLFF.

The rearrangement uses TRBV2 and TRBJ2-7; 9 positions match TRBD1. The CDR3 spans 13 residues. The J segment lost 4 bases and the V segment lost 6 bases, leaving 4 bases of the junction unmatched. Germline CDR1 and CDR2: SNHLY and FYNNEI. DNA of the CDR3: TGTGCCAGCAGGGGACAGGGTAGGTACGAGCAGTACTTC. This encodes CASRGQGRYEQYF.